This record concerns one T cell receptor (beta chain) sequence. The record originates from a study of blood T cell repertoires in COVID-19. Looking at the study overall: COVID-19 samples collected from the United States, Italy and Spain covered acute and convalescent phases. In each case, the material was cDNA or gDNA derived from T cells, B-cell-depleted T cells, or PBMCs.

Authors' data handling: By means of reference gene primer amplification, nucleated cell counts were estimated. This table comes from immunoSEQ multiplex PCR, and its TCRdb copy is limited to in-frame clones, with some not included. That table is the source of V, J and clone size, and D and trimming were worked out from the DNA. Seen here are 65,000 to 95,000 clones, 75% to 90% observed once, and the top ten hold approximately 10%. V was pared by 1 base and J by 6 bases, with 10 bases between. Germline CDR1 reads LGHDT; CDR2 reads YNNKEL (reference sequence). CDR3 length: 13 amino acids. The sequenced material came from peripheral blood. The chain employs TRBV3-1 (or the pseudogene TRBV3-2) and TRBJ2-7; D might be TRBD1 (6 bases). The TCR comes from an elderly man with acute or convalescent COVID-19. CDR3 protein: CASSQVLRGEQYF. Written as DNA, the CDR3 is TGTGCCAGCAGCCAAGTGCTCAGGGGCGAGCAGTACTTC.